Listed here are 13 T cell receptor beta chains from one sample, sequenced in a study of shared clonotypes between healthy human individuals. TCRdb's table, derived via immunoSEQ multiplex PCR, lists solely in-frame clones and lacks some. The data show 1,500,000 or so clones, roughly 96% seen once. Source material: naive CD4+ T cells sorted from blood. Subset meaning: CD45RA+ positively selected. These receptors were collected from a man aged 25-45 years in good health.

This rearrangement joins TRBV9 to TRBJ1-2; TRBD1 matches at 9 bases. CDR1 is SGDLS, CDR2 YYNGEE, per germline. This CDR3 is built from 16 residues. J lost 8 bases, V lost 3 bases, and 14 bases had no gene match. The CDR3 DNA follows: TGTGCCAGCAGCGCTACCCCTGGGACAGGGCAATCGGGCTACACCTTC. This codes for CASSATPGTGQSGYTF.

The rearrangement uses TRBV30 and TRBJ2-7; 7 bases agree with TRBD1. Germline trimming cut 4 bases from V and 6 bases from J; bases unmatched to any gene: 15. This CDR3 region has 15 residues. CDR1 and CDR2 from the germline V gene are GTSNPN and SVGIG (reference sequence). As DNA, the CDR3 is TGTGCCTGGACTTATCTGGGAGAGGGGGCCGGCGAGCAGTACTTC. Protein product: CAWTYLGEGAGEQYF.

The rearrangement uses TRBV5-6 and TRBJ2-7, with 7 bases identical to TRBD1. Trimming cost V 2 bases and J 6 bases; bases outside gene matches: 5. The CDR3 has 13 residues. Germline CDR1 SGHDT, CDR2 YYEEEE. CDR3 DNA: TGTGCCAGCAGCTTAGACAGGGCAGGCGAGCAGTACTTC. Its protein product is CASSLDRAGEQYF.

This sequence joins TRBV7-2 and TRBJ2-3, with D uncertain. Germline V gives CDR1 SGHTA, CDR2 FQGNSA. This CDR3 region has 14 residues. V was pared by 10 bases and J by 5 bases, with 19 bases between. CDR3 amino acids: CAIQRASLEDTQYF. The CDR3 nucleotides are TGTGCCATCCAAAGGGCATCCTTGGAAGATACGCAGTATTTT.

The CDR3 is CASIYYEQYF. Here the CDR3 DNA reads TGTGCCAGCATTTATTACGAGCAGTACTTC. The gene calls are TRBV21-1 and TRBJ2-7; TRBD2, as called in the table, went unchecked against the DNA. TRBV21-1 is a known pseudogene. The CDR3 runs 10 residues.

CDR3 nucleotides: TGCAGCGTCCAGTGGCAGAACACCGGGGAGCTGTTTTTT. Translating it yields CSVQWQNTGELFF. The J gene is TRBJ2-2, the V gene TRBV29-1; D uncertain. Germline loops: CDR1 SQVTM, CDR2 ANQGSEA. The CDR3 loop spans 13 amino acids. The ends were cut back, 6 bases at V and 1 base at J, with 9 bases in the middle.

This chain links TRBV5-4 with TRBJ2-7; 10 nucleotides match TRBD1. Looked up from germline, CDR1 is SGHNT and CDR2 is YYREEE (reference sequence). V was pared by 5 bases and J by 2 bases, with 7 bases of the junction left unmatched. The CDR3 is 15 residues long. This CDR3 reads CASSKAGTGAYEQYF. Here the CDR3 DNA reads TGTGCCAGCAGTAAAGCCGGGACAGGGGCCTACGAGCAGTACTTC.

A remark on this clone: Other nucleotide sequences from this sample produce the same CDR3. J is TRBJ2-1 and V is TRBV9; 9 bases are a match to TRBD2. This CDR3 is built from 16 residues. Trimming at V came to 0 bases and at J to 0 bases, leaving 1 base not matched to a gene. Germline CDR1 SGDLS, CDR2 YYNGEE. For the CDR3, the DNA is TGTGCCAGCAGCGTAGTTAGCGGGAGCTCCTACAATGAGCAGTTCTTC. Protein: CASSVVSGSSYNEQFF.

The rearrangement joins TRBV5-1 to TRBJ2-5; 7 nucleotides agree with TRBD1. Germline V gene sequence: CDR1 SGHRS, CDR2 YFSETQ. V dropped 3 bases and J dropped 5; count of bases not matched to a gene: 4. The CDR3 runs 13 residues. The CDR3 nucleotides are TGCGCCAGCAGCTACGACAGGGCGGAGACCCAGTACTTC. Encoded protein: CASSYDRAETQYF.

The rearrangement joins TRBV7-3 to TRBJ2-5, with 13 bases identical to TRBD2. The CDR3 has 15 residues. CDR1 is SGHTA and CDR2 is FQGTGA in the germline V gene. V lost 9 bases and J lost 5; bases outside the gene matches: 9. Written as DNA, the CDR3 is TGTGCCAGTAGTCGGACTAGCGGGAGATTGGAGACCCAGTACTTC. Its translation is CASSRTSGRLETQYF.

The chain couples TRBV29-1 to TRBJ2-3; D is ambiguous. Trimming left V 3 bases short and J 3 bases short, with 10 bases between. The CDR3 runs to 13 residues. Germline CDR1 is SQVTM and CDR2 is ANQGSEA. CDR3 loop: CSVDRSATDTQYF. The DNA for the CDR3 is TGCAGCGTTGACAGAAGCGCAACAGATACGCAGTATTTT.

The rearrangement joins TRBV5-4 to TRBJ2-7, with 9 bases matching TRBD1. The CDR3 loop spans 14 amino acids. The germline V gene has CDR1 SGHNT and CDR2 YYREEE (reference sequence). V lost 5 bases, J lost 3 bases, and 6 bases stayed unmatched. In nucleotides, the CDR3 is TGTGCCAGCAGTCGACAGGGGGAGATCTACGAGCAGTACTTC. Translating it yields CASSRQGEIYEQYF.

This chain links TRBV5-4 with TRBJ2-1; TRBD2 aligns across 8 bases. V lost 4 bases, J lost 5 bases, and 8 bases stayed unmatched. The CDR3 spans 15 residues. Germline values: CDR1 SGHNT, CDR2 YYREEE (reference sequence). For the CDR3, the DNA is TGTGCCAGCAGCCAAACTAGCGGCACTCACAATGAGCAGTTCTTC. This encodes CASSQTSGTHNEQFF.